Shown below are 18 T cell receptor beta chains from a single sample sequenced in a study of blood T cell repertoires in COVID-19. This table comes from immunoSEQ multiplex PCR, and its TCRdb copy is limited to in-frame clones, with some not included. Found here are roughly 250,000 clones, about 83% of them singletons; the top ten hold around 3.3%. Sequenced material: PBMCs or T cells enriched from blood (not recorded which). These receptor sequences come from a woman aged 40 to 50 who had been exposed to COVID-19.

The genes are TRBV19 and TRBJ1-3; TRBD1 might be the D (5 bases). Germline V gives CDR1 LNHDA, CDR2 SQIVND (reference sequence). V was pared by 7 bases and J by 0 bases, with 22 bases between. The CDR3 loop spans 18 amino acids. For the CDR3, the DNA is TGTGCCAGTACCTTGAGACAGCTCAACTTTATCTCTGGAAACACCATATATTTT. Protein: CASTLRQLNFISGNTIYF.

As DNA, the CDR3 is TGTGCCAGCAGCGTAGGAATCGGCCGACAAGAAACGCAGTATTTT. Translated: CASSVGIGRQETQYF. The chain joins TRBV9 to TRBJ2-3; D is unclear. CDR1 and CDR2 from the germline V gene are SGDLS and YYNGEE. Trimming removed 0 bases from V and 9 bases from J, with 17 bases in between. The CDR3 loop spans 15 amino acids. The whole variable domain, remainder taken from reference TRBV9 and TRBJ2-3, is DSGVTQTPKHLITATGQRVTLRCSPRSGDLSVYWYQQSLDQGLQFLIQYYNGEERAKGNILERFSAQQFPDLHSELNLSSLELGDSALYFCASSVGIGRQETQYFGPGTRLTVL.

J is TRBJ1-2 and V is TRBV6-5; a possible D gene is TRBD1 (5 bases). The CDR3 sequence is 14 residues long. V was trimmed by 6 bases and J by 7 bases, leaving 18 bases between them. Germline V gene data show CDR1 as MNHEY and CDR2 as SVGAGI. In nucleotides, the CDR3 is TGTGCCAGCAGCCTCTACGAGGCGGGGCTTGGCTACACCTTC. Translation gives CASSLYEAGLGYTF.

The chain carries TRBV19 and TRBJ2-7, with 8 bases fitting TRBD1. CDR1 and CDR2 from the germline V gene are LNHDA and SQIVND (reference sequence). V dropped 3 bases and J dropped 3; count of bases not matched to a gene: 7. The CDR3 consists of 15 residues. The CDR3 region is CASSIGSTGGYEQYF. CDR3 DNA sequence: TGTGCCAGTAGTATTGGCTCCACAGGGGGCTACGAGCAGTACTTC.

This chain uses TRBV2 with TRBJ1-6; TRBD1 agrees at 9 bases. Germline CDR1 and CDR2: SNHLY and FYNNEI. V was clipped by 11 bases and J by 6 bases; unmatched bases: 11. There are 15 residues in the CDR3. CDR3: CALTQGADPNSPLHF. CDR3 in DNA: TGTGCCTTAACACAGGGGGCGGATCCTAATTCACCCCTCCACTTT.

The chain recombines TRBV11-2 with TRBJ2-7, with 8 bases identical to TRBD2. V shed 5 bases and J 1 base; nucleotides not matched to a gene: 13. This CDR3 region has 17 residues. The germline V gene has CDR1 SGHAT and CDR2 FQNNGV. In nucleotides, the CDR3 is TGTGCCAGCAGCCCCAGTCCCGGGAGGGGCCAGTCCTACGAGCAGTACTTC. Protein: CASSPSPGRGQSYEQYF.

The V gene is TRBV14, the J gene TRBJ1-1; the D is unclear. The CDR3 is made up of 13 amino acids. Trimming took 4 bases from V and 4 from J, leaving 10 bases between them. Germline CDR1 and CDR2: SGHDN and FVKESK. The CDR3: CASSRDRSTEAFF. CDR3 coding DNA: TGTGCCAGCAGCCGAGATCGTAGCACTGAAGCTTTCTTT.

This sequence joins TRBV12-3 or TRBV12-4 and TRBJ1-2, with D hard to call. The CDR3 has 13 residues. V dropped 4 bases and J dropped 5 bases, with 11 bases sitting between them. Here the CDR3 reads CASSSNGLYGYTF. The CDR3 nucleotides are TGTGCCAGCAGTTCCAACGGACTTTATGGCTACACCTTC.

On this clone: Other DNA sequences in the sample encode the same CDR3. This chain connects TRBV27 to TRBJ1-1; 8 nucleotides line up with TRBD1. CDR3 length: 13 amino acids. The trim removed 2 bases at V and 4 bases at J, leaving 0 bases unmatched. Germline V lookup: CDR1 MNHEY, CDR2 SMNVEV (reference sequence). In DNA, the CDR3 is TGTGCCAGCAGTTTAGACAGGGGCACTGAAGCTTTCTTT. It translates to CASSLDRGTEAFF.

The rearrangement joins TRBV6-5 to TRBJ1-5, with 11 nucleotides matching TRBD1. The J segment lost 6 bases and the V segment lost 6 bases, leaving 4 bases of the junction unmatched. CDR3 length: 14 amino acids. Germline CDR1 and CDR2: MNHEY and SVGAGI. The CDR3 reads CASRRTGGLQPQHF. The CDR3 DNA follows: TGTGCCAGCAGACGGACAGGGGGCCTTCAGCCCCAGCATTTT.

This chain connects TRBV3-1 (or the pseudogene TRBV3-2) to TRBJ2-7, with D perhaps TRBD1 (6 bases). The V end lost 3 bases, the J end lost 2 bases, and 11 bases lay between the germline ends. CDR3 length equals 14 residues. CDR1 and CDR2 (germline): LGHDT, YNNKEL (reference sequence). The CDR3 loop reads CASSHRDTTYEQYF. CDR3 nucleotide sequence: TGTGCCAGCAGCCACCGGGACACTACCTACGAGCAGTACTTC.

The rearrangement joins TRBV21-1 to TRBJ1-4. TRBV21-1 is marked as a pseudogene. This CDR3 contains 15 residues. The CDR3 sequence is CASSNPRWECEKLFF. In nucleotides, the CDR3 is TGTGCCAGCAGCAACCCGAGATGGGAGTGTGAAAAACTGTTTTTT.

V is TRBV28 and J is TRBJ2-2, with D perhaps TRBD2 (6 bases). CDR1 MDHEN and CDR2 SYDVKM come from the germline V gene. V dropped 6 bases and J dropped 2 bases, with 13 bases sitting between them. The CDR3 runs to 15 residues. CDR3 region: CASSLRGTNTGELFF. Written as DNA, the CDR3 is TGTGCCAGCAGCCTTCGGGGGACCAACACCGGGGAGCTGTTTTTT.

This clone showed up just once. The V and J genes are TRBV27 and TRBJ2-7, with 7 bases aligning to TRBD1. This CDR3 has 15 amino acids. Losses at the gene ends were 9 bases for V and 7 bases for J; bases not matched to a gene: 18. Germline V lookup: CDR1 MNHEY, CDR2 SMNVEV (reference sequence). This CDR3 is CASSSTGAQPGEQYF. DNA for the CDR3: TGTGCCAGTTCATCCACAGGGGCCCAACCGGGTGAGCAGTACTTC.

The gene calls are TRBV12-3 or TRBV12-4 and TRBJ1-1; 10 nucleotides align to TRBD1. CDR3 length: 13 residues. Unmatched junction bases numbered 2, after V lost 5 bases and J lost 5 bases. CDR3 nucleotides: TGTGCCAGCAGTAGGGACAGGGGAACTGAAGCTTTCTTT. Translated, it gives CASSRDRGTEAFF.

The chain combines TRBV7-8 with TRBJ1-5; D is ambiguous. CDR3 length: 13 amino acids. The V gene's germline CDR1 is SGHVS and CDR2 FQNEAQ. V was clipped by 1 base and J by 6 bases, with 7 bases between them. CDR3 sequence: CASSLVESQPQHF. Written as DNA, the CDR3 is TGTGCCAGCAGCTTAGTCGAGAGTCAGCCCCAGCATTTT.

The chain carries TRBV7-9 and TRBJ2-2, with D possibly matching TRBD1 (6 bases). This CDR3 has 16 amino acids. V lost 8 bases and J 5 bases, leaving 21 bases between the germline ends. CDR1 and CDR2 (germline): SEHNR, FQNEAQ (reference sequence). DNA for the CDR3: TGTGCCAGCCGCCCCCGGGACACGTTAGGGACCGGGGAGCTGTTTTTT. Translation gives CASRPRDTLGTGELFF. Full variable domain (missing parts from reference TRBV7-9 and TRBJ2-2): DTGVSQNPRHKITKRGQNVTFRCDPISEHNRLYWYRQTLGQGPEFLTYFQNEAQLEKSRLLSDRFSAERPKGSFSTLEIQRTEQGDSAMYLCASRPRDTLGTGELFFGEGSRLTVL.

This clone was detected a few times. The chain carries TRBV5-4 and TRBJ2-5, with TRBD2 matching 7 bases. The germline CDR1 and CDR2 sequences are SGHNT and YYREEE (reference sequence). Trimming cost V 4 bases and J 1 base; bases outside gene matches: 13. This CDR3 comprises 17 residues. The CDR3 spells CASSPTREAGVQETQYF. As DNA, the CDR3 is TGTGCCAGCAGCCCTACAAGAGAGGCGGGGGTCCAAGAGACCCAGTACTTC.